This is a list of T cell receptor beta chains from one sample in a study of CD4 T cells in relation to SARS-CoV-2 and coronaviruses. The assay was immunoSEQ multiplex PCR, and TCRdb's table has in-frame clones only and misses some. The sample yields 36,000 or so clones, 70% to 80% seen once. These receptors' antigens are unknown. Sequences were obtained from memory CD4+ T cells from PBMCs, cultured in vitro. The receptors come from an adult with COVID-19. CDR3s include the opening cysteine and the closing phenylalanine or tryptophan. Fields, in order: CDR3 length, J gene, V gene, D gene, clone size, CDR3 protein, CDR3 DNA. A D gene is named only where the DNA matches it firmly. Size is omitted from some rows. Given values are once, few, many or a class for expanded clones.

>16|TRBJ2-1|TRBV18|.|.
CASSPPAGGLGNEQFF
TGTGCCAGCTCACCACCGGCCGGGGGCCTGGGGAATGAGCAGTTCTTC
>13|TRBJ1-1|TRBV5-1|TRBD1|.
CASTLTGSGEAFF
TGCGCCAGCACCTTGACAGGGTCGGGTGAAGCTTTCTTT
>15|TRBJ2-7|TRBV18|.|.
CASSTGLSLSDEQYF
TGTGCCAGCTCAACAGGTCTTTCCCTATCGGACGAGCAGTACTTC
>16|TRBJ2-5|TRBV30|TRBD1|.
CAWSVGRGLAQETQYF
TGTGCCTGGAGTGTAGGAAGGGGGCTTGCCCAAGAGACCCAGTACTTC
>16|TRBJ2-7|TRBV5-1|.|.
CASSLGTRLFSYEQYF
TGCGCCAGCAGCTTGGGGACACGGCTATTCTCCTACGAGCAGTACTTC
>15|TRBJ2-7|TRBV18|TRBD1|.
CASSRSGTETYEQYF
TGTGCCAGCTCACGTTCCGGGACAGAAACCTACGAGCAGTACTTC
>14|TRBJ2-1|TRBV6-5|.|.
CASRGTRTTFEQFF
TGTGCCAGCAGGGGAACCCGAACGACTTTTGAGCAGTTCTTC
>15|TRBJ2-7|TRBV28|.|.
CASSSPAESSYEQYF
TGTGCCAGCAGTTCTCCCGCGGAGAGCTCCTACGAGCAGTACTTC
>13|TRBJ1-1|TRBV7-9|.|.
CASSLDMNTEAFF
TGTGCCAGCAGCTTAGACATGAACACTGAAGCTTTCTTT
>16|TRBJ1-6|TRBV10-3|TRBD1|once
CAISESRQGANSPLHF
TGTGCCATCAGTGAGTCTCGCCAGGGGGCAAATTCACCCCTCCACTTT
>14|TRBJ2-5|TRBV18|.|.
CASSPPSQQETQYF
TGTGCCAGCTCACCACCGTCCCAGCAAGAGACCCAGTACTTC
>15|TRBJ1-2|TRBV28|.|.
CASSLIGRDTGGYTF
TGTGCCAGCAGTTTAATTGGGAGGGATACGGGTGGCTACACCTTC
>12|TRBJ2-3|TRBV9|.|.
CASSTYADTQYF
TGTGCCAGCAGCACATACGCAGATACGCAGTATTTT
>17|TRBJ2-7|TRBV4-1|.|.
CASSKGGLGGGAYEQYF
TGCGCCAGCAGCAAGGGAGGCCTGGGCGGAGGAGCCTACGAGCAGTACTTC
>11|TRBJ1-5|TRBV28|.|.
CASSLAGNQHF
TGTGCCAGCAGTTTAGCAGGGAATCAGCATTTT
>14|TRBJ2-4|TRBV19|TRBD1|.
CAPPAQGEWNIQYF
TGTGCCCCTCCGGCACAGGGGGAGTGGAACATTCAGTACTTC
>14|TRBJ2-2|TRBV10-3|TRBD2|once
CAISDGGDTGELFF
TGTGCCATCAGCGACGGGGGGGACACCGGGGAGCTGTTTTTT
>12|TRBJ2-7|TRBV6-1|.|.
CASSERWPEQYF
TGTGCCAGCAGTGAACGGTGGCCTGAGCAGTACTTC
>13|TRBJ2-1|TRBV5-1|.|.
CASSLAATVNAFF
TGCGCCAGCAGCTTGGCGGCGACAGTGAATGCGTTCTTC
>13|TRBJ1-1|TRBV6-6|.|.
CASSPLVNTEAFF
TGTGCCAGCAGCCCCCTGGTGAACACTGAAGCTTTCTTT
>13|TRBJ1-1|TRBV7-9|TRBD1|few
CASSNGQGAEAFF
TGTGCCAGCAGCAACGGACAGGGTGCTGAAGCTTTCTTT
>15|TRBJ1-2|TRBV2|.|once
CASSEARGAMRGYTF
TGTGCCAGCAGTGAAGCGAGGGGGGCTATGCGTGGCTACACCTTC
>16|TRBJ2-2|TRBV5-4|.|.
CASSPEQGRNTGELFF
TGTGCCAGCAGCCCGGAGCAGGGGCGGAACACCGGGGAGCTGTTTTTT
>13|TRBJ2-1|TRBV30|.|.
CAWSVRGGNEQFF
TGTGCCTGGAGTGTACGAGGCGGGAATGAGCAGTTCTTC
>12|TRBJ2-3|TRBV7-9|.|.
CASSTITDTQYF
TGTGCCAGCAGCACAATTACAGATACGCAGTATTTT
>15|TRBJ1-2|TRBV27|.|.
CASSLRQPSNYGYTF
TGTGCCAGCAGTTTAAGACAGCCATCTAACTATGGCTACACCTTC
>14|TRBJ2-7|TRBV28|.|.
CASSLGGSSYEQYF
TGTGCCAGCAGTTTAGGGGGCTCCTCCTACGAGCAGTACTTC
>16|TRBJ1-6|TRBV19|.|few
CASRPWNGGAYSPLHF
TGTGCCAGTAGACCCTGGAATGGGGGCGCCTATTCACCCCTCCACTTT
>13|TRBJ1-4|TRBV28|.|.
CASSLVGGEKLFF
TGTGCCAGCAGTTTAGTTGGCGGAGAAAAACTGTTTTTT
>14|TRBJ1-2|TRBV5-4|TRBD1|.
CASSLVGQNYGYTF
TGTGCCAGCAGCTTGGTGGGACAGAACTATGGCTACACCTTC
>13|TRBJ2-1|TRBV30|.|.
CAWSALAYNEQFF
TGTGCCTGGAGTGCTCTCGCCTACAATGAGCAGTTCTTC
>14|TRBJ1-2|TRBV5-4|.|once
CASSSRTGNYGYTF
TGTGCCAGCAGCTCCAGGACCGGTAACTATGGCTACACCTTC
>16|TRBJ1-5|TRBV15|TRBD1|few
CATSRDPGQGGQPQHF
TGTGCCACCAGCAGAGATCCAGGACAGGGAGGTCAGCCCCAGCATTTT
>16|TRBJ1-2|TRBV5-4|.|few
CASRHPAGTDNYGYTF
TGTGCCAGCAGGCACCCTGCCGGGACGGATAACTATGGCTACACCTTC
>17|TRBJ1-3|TRBV7-2|TRBD1|.
CASSSIPRTGAGNTIYF
TGTGCCAGCAGCTCCATCCCCAGGACAGGGGCTGGAAACACCATATATTTT
>16|TRBJ1-3|TRBV6-5|TRBD1|.
CASSYTSQGIGNTIYF
TGTGCCAGCAGTTACACTTCACAGGGGATTGGAAACACCATATATTTT
>14|TRBJ1-2|TRBV7-2|.|few
CASSLTDLNYGYTF
TGTGCCAGCAGCTTAACCGATCTTAACTATGGCTACACCTTC
>17|TRBJ2-2|TRBV18|TRBD2|.
CASSPPVRQAGVGELFF
TGTGCCAGCTCACCACCGGTACGCCAGGCGGGAGTCGGGGAGCTGTTTTTT
>15|TRBJ2-2|TRBV7-9|.|once
CASSLVPGSTGELFF
TGTGCCAGCAGCTTAGTTCCGGGAAGTACCGGGGAGCTGTTTTTT
>14|TRBJ2-7|TRBV3-1/TRBV3-2|.|.
CASSQEIGSNEQYF
TGTGCCAGCAGCCAAGAAATCGGGAGCAACGAGCAGTACTTC
>14|TRBJ2-7|TRBV2|TRBD1|.
CASRPGQGAGEQYF
TGTGCCAGCAGACCGGGACAGGGGGCGGGCGAGCAGTACTTC